Only one count was recorded for the clone carrying this T cell receptor (beta chain). The entry originates in a study of blood T cell repertoires in COVID-19. Study at large: The United States, Italy and Spain supplied acute and convalescent COVID-19 samples.

In terms of age and location, participants ranged from about 18 to 90 years and lived in about two dozen US areas. Germline V CDR1 and CDR2: SGHRS, YFSETQ. The CDR3 loop spans 14 amino acids. V lost 4 bases and J lost 0; bases outside the gene matches: 4. Sequencing used immunoSEQ multiplex PCR; TCRdb keeps in-frame clones, though not all of them. Of about 300,000 clones listed, roughly 89% are singletons. The sequence derives from a woman under 30 with acute COVID-19. This chain joins TRBV5-1 and TRBJ2-7; 7 bases align to TRBD1. Sequenced: PBMCs or T cells enriched from blood (not recorded which). CDR3: CASSRDSFSYEQYF. The DNA for the CDR3 is TGCGCCAGCAGCCGGGACAGCTTCTCCTACGAGCAGTACTTC.